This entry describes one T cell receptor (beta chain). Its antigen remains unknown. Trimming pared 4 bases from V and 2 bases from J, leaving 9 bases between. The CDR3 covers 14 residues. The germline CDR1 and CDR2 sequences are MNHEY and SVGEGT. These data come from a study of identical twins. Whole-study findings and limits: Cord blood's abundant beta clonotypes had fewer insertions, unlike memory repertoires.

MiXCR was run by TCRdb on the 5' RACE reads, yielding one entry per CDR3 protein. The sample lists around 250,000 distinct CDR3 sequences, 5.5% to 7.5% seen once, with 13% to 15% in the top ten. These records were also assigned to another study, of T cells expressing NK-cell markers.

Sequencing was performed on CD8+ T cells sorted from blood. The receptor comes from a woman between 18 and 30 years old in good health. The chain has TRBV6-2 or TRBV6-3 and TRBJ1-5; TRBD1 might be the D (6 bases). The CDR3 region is CASSWTAGNQPQHF. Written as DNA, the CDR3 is TGTGCCAGCAGTTGGACAGCTGGCAATCAGCCCCAGCATTTT.